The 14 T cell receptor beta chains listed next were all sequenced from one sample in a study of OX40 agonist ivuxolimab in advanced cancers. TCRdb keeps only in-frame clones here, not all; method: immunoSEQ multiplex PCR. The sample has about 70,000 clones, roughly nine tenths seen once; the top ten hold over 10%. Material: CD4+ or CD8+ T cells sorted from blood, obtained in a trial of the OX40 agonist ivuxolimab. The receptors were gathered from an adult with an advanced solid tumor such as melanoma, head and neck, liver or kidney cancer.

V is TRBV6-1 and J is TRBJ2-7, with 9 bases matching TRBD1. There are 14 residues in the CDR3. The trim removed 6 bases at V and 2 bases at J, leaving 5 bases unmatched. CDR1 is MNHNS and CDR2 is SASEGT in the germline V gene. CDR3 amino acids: CASSSYRGPYEQYF. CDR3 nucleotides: TGTGCCAGCAGCTCGTACAGGGGGCCCTACGAGCAGTACTTC.

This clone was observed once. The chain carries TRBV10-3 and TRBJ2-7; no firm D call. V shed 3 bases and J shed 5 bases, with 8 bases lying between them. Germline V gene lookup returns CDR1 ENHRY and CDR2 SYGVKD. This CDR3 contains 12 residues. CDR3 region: CAISDDPNEQYF. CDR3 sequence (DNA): TGTGCCATCAGTGATGATCCAAACGAGCAGTACTTC.

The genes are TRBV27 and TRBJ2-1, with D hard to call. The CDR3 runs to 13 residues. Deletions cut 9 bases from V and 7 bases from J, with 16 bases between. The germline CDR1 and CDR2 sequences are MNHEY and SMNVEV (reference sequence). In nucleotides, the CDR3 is TGTGCCAGTTGGGCCAGTGCTGTAAATGAGCAGTTCTTC. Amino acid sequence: CASWASAVNEQFF.

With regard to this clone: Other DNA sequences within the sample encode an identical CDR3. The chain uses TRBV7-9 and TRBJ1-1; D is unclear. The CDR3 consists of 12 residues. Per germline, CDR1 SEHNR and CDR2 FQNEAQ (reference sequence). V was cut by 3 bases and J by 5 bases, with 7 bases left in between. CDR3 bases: TGTGCCAGCAGCTTCCCTAGAACTGAAGCTTTCTTT. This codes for CASSFPRTEAFF.

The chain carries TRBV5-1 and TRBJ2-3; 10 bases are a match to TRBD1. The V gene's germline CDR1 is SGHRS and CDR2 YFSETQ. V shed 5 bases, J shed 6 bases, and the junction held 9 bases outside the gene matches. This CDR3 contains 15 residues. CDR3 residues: CASRFDRGLPDTQYF. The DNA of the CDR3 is TGCGCCAGCAGATTCGACAGGGGGCTCCCGGATACGCAGTATTTT.

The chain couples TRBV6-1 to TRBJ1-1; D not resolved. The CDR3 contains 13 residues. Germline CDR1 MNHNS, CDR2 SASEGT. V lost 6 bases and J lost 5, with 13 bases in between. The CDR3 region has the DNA TGTGCCAGCAGAGGTCAGGTATCAACTGAAGCTTTCTTT. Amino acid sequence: CASRGQVSTEAFF.

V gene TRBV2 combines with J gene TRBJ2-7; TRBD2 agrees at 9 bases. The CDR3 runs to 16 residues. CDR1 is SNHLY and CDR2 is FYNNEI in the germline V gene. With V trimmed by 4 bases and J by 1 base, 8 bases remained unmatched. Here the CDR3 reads CASSATEGLASYEQYF. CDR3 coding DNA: TGTGCCAGCAGTGCCACAGAGGGACTAGCTTCCTACGAGCAGTACTTC.

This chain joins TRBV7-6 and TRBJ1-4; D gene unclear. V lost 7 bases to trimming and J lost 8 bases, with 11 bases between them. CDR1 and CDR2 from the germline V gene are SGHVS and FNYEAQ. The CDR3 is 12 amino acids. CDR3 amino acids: CASKGYGEKLFF. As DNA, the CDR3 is TGTGCCAGCAAAGGATATGGCGAAAAACTGTTTTTT.

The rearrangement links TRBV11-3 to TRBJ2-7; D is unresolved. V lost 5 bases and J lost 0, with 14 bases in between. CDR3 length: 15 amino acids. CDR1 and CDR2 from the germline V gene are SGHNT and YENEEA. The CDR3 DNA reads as TGTGCCAGCAGCACCGCCCGGACGTTCTCCTACGAGCAGTACTTC. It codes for CASSTARTFSYEQYF.

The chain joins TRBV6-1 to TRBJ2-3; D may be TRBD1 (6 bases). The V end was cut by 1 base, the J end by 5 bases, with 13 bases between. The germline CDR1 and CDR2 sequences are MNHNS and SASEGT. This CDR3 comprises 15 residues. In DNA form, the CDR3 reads TGTGCCAGCAGTGAAGGGGGGCTTGGACTAGATACGCAGTATTTT. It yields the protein CASSEGGLGLDTQYF.

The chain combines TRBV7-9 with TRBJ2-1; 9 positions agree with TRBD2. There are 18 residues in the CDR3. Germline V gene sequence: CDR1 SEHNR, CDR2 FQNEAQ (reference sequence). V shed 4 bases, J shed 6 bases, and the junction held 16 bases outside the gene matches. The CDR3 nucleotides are TGTGCCAGCAGCTCCCGGGCTCTAGCGGGGACGAGGGTCAATGAGCAGTTCTTC. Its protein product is CASSSRALAGTRVNEQFF.

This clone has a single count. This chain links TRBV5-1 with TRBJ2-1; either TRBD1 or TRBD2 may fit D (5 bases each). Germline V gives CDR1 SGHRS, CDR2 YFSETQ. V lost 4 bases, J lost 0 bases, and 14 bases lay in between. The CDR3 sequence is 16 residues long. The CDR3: CASSPGRISSYNEQFF. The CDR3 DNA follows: TGCGCCAGCAGCCCGGGACGGATTAGCTCCTACAATGAGCAGTTCTTC. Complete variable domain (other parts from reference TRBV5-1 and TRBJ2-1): KAGVTQTPRYLIKTRGQQVTLSCSPISGHRSVSWYQQTPGQGLQFLFEYFSETQRNKGNFPGRFSGRQFSNSRSEMNVSTLELGDSALYLCASSPGRISSYNEQFFGPGTRLTVL.

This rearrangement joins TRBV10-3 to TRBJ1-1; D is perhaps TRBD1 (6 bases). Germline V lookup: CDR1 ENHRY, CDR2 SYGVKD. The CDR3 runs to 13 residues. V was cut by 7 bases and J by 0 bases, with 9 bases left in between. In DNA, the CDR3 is TGTGCCATCACTCAGGGGATGAACACTGAAGCTTTCTTT. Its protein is CAITQGMNTEAFF.

CDR3 residues: CASSLGGGDRKAFF. The CDR3 nucleotides read TGTGCCAGCAGCTTGGGTGGAGGGGATAGAAAAGCTTTCTTT. The genes are TRBV11-2 and TRBJ1-1, with a possible D match to TRBD1 (5 bases). Germline V gene data show CDR1 as SGHAT and CDR2 as FQNNGV. V shed 3 bases and J shed 9 bases, with 17 bases lying between them. This CDR3 region has 14 residues.